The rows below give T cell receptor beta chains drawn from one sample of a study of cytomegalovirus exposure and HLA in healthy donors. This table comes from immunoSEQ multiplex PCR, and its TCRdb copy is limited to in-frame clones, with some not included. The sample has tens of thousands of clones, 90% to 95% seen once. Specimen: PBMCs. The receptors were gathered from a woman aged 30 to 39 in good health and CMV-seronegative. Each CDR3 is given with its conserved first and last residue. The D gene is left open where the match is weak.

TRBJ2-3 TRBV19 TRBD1 CASSFGTGYTDTQYF TGTGCCAGTAGTTTCGGGACAGGGTACACAGATACGCAGTATTTT
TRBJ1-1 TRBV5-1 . CASSLDGHSNTEAFF TGCGCCAGCAGCTTGGATGGACACTCGAACACTGAAGCTTTCTTT
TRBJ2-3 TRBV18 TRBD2 CASQPSGSGSDTQYF TGTGCCAGCCAACCTAGCGGGAGCGGTTCAGATACGCAGTATTTT
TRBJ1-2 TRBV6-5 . CASSYSKQGAYGYTF TGTGCCAGCAGTTACTCTAAACAAGGGGCGTATGGCTACACCTTC
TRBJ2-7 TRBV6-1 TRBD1 CASSEELGTGSGEQYF TGTGCCAGCAGTGAAGAGTTGGGGACAGGGTCTGGGGAGCAGTACTTC
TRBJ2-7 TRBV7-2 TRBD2 CASSVTSGRPEQYF TGTGCCAGCAGCGTGACTAGCGGGAGGCCCGAGCAGTACTTC
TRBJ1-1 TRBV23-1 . CASSPGLRDTEAFF TGCGCCAGCAGTCCGGGCCTCAGGGACACTGAAGCTTTCTTT
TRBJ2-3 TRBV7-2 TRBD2 CASSLAGASTDTQYF TGTGCCAGCAGCCTAGCGGGAGCTAGCACAGATACGCAGTATTTT
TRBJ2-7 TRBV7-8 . CATGAGRTYEQYF TGTGCCACCGGGGCGGGACGGACCTACGAGCAGTACTTC
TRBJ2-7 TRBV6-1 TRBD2 CAHRGVSYEQYF TGTGCCCACCGGGGGGTCTCCTACGAGCAGTACTTC
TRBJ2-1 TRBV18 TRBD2 CASSPPNLLASGAHEQFF TGTGCCAGCTCACCACCGAATTTATTGGCTAGCGGGGCCCATGAGCAGTTCTTC
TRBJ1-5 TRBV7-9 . CASSLVLGLGDQPQHF TGTGCCAGCAGCTTAGTCTTGGGTTTAGGGGATCAGCCCCAGCATTTT
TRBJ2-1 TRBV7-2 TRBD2 CASSLAQGQGTTSGRTPNEQFF TGTGCCAGCAGCTTAGCACAGGGACAGGGGACGACTAGCGGGAGGACCCCCAATGAGCAGTTCTTC
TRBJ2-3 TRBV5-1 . CASSLLEADTQYF TGCGCCAGCAGCTTGCTGGAGGCAGATACGCAGTATTTT
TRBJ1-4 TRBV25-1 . CASSGHPGANEKLFF TGTGCCAGCAGTGGCCATCCGGGAGCTAATGAAAAACTGTTTTTT
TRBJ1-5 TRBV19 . CASGYSSNQPQHF TGTGCCAGTGGATACAGTAGCAATCAGCCCCAGCATTTT
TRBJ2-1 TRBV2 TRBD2 CASSEARAGGTYNEQFF TGTGCCAGCAGTGAAGCCCGCGCGGGAGGAACCTACAATGAGCAGTTCTTC
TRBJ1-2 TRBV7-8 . CASSYTQGHNYGYTF TGTGCCAGCAGCTATACCCAGGGGCATAACTATGGCTACACCTTC